Below are 20 T cell receptor beta chains sequenced from a single sample in a study of blood T cell repertoires in COVID-19. The table came from immunoSEQ multiplex PCR; TCRdb's copy has only in-frame clones and leaves some out. The table shows 300,000 to 400,000 clones, with 65% to 90% occurring only once. Sequences were obtained from PBMCs or T cells enriched from blood (not recorded which). The receptor set was obtained from a woman aged 40 to 50 with acute COVID-19.

The gene calls are TRBV5-8 and TRBJ1-4; tentative D call: TRBD1 (6 bases). V was clipped by 4 bases and J by 7 bases, with 20 bases between them. CDR1 and CDR2 from the germline V gene are SGHTS and YDEGEE. The CDR3 extends over 16 amino acids. CDR3 nucleotide sequence: TGTGCCAGCAGCCGGGGGGACACCCCTAACGGTGAAAAACTGTTTTTT. Protein product: CASSRGDTPNGEKLFF. Combining the CDR3 with reference TRBV5-8 and TRBJ1-4 gives the whole variable domain EAGVTQSPTHLIKTRGQQATLRCSPISGHTSVYWYQQALGLGLQFLLWYDEGEERNRGNFPPRFSGRQFPNYSSELNVNALELEDSALYLCASSRGDTPNGEKLFFGSGTQLSVL.

This clone has a single count. V is TRBV12-5 and J is TRBJ2-3; D remains ambiguous. V lost 5 bases and J lost 2, with 11 bases in between. The CDR3 has 14 residues. The V gene's germline CDR1 is LGHNT and CDR2 FRNRAP. CDR3 amino acids: CASGRVLYTDTQYF. DNA of the CDR3: TGTGCTAGTGGTCGTGTCTTATACACAGATACGCAGTATTTT.

This clone was observed a single time. V gene TRBV21-1 combines with J gene TRBJ2-5; the table gives TRBD2 as D, unverified against the DNA. TRBV21-1 is noted as a pseudogene. CDR3 length equals 13 residues. The CDR3: CASSKLYQETQYF. The CDR3 bases are TGTGCCAGCAGCAAATTATACCAAGAGACCCAGTACTTC.

The chain is built from TRBV29-1 and TRBJ1-2; 7 bases are a match to TRBD1. Germline V gives CDR1 SQVTM, CDR2 ANQGSEA. CDR3 length equals 14 residues. Germline trimming cut 0 bases from V and 7 bases from J; bases unmatched to any gene: 8. The CDR3 bases are TGCAGCGTTGAAGACCGGACAGGAGAGTTTGGCTACACCTTC. Its translation: CSVEDRTGEFGYTF.

This clone was counted once. The chain couples TRBV5-4 to TRBJ1-6, with D uncertain. V was cut by 0 bases and J by 4 bases, with 8 bases left in between. The germline gives CDR1 SGHNT, CDR2 YYREEE (reference sequence). CDR3 length equals 15 residues. CDR3 residues: CASSLDTDYNSPLHF. The CDR3 coding sequence is TGTGCCAGCAGCTTGGATACAGATTATAATTCACCCCTCCACTTT.

The rearrangement links TRBV6-2 or TRBV6-3 to TRBJ1-3; maybe TRBD1 (6 bases). V gave up 5 bases and J gave up 4 bases, with 12 bases separating them. The germline gives CDR1 MNHEY, CDR2 SVGEGT. CDR3 length: 14 residues. The DNA for the CDR3 is TGTGCCAGCAGTCGGAACGACAGGGGAAACACCATATATTTT. Its translation: CASSRNDRGNTIYF.

This clone showed up just once. The rearrangement joins TRBV6-5 to TRBJ1-1, with D possibly being TRBD1 (5 bases). Germline loops: CDR1 MNHEY, CDR2 SVGAGI. Between the trimmed V and J ends, which lost 0 bases and 6 bases, there was a span of 14 bases. The CDR3 is made up of 15 amino acids. The CDR3 loop reads CASSYSGRKGSEAFF. CDR3 DNA sequence: TGTGCCAGCAGTTACTCGGGCAGGAAGGGGTCTGAAGCTTTCTTT.

The CDR3 coding sequence is TGTGCCAGCAGTGAATTCGTCCAGGGCTATGGCTACACCTTC. Protein product: CASSEFVQGYGYTF. This chain connects TRBV25-1 to TRBJ1-2; D is possibly TRBD1 (5 bases). The germline CDR1 and CDR2 sequences are MGHDK and SYGVNS. The length of the CDR3 is 14 residues. V was trimmed by 1 base and J by 4 bases, leaving 10 bases between them.

The V gene is TRBV6-5, the J gene TRBJ2-1, with D uncertain. Germline V gene sequence: CDR1 MNHEY, CDR2 SVGAGI. CDR3 length: 10 amino acids. Trimming left V 7 bases short and J 13 bases short, with 11 bases between. The CDR3 coding sequence is TGTGCCAGCAACCACCTAGTTCAGTTCTTC. This translates into CASNHLVQFF.

The chain recombines TRBV4-3 with TRBJ2-7; 9 bases agree with TRBD1. The CDR3 covers 15 residues. The V gene's germline CDR1 is LGHNA and CDR2 YSLEER. The V and J ends lost 3 bases and 3 bases, in that order; junction bases with no gene match: 6. The CDR3: CASSQQEGQGYEQYF. CDR3 nucleotide sequence: TGCGCCAGCAGCCAGCAGGAGGGACAGGGCTACGAGCAGTACTTC.

This chain links TRBV7-3 with TRBJ2-2, with D perhaps TRBD1 (7 bases). The V gene's germline CDR1 is SGHTA and CDR2 FQGTGA. The CDR3 runs to 15 residues. The V and J ends lost 4 bases and 4 bases respectively, with 13 bases between them. The CDR3 protein is CASSSAGQTTGELFF. For the CDR3, the DNA is TGTGCCAGCAGCTCCGCGGGACAGACCACCGGGGAGCTGTTTTTT.

The chain is built from TRBV2 and TRBJ2-3, with 7 nucleotides matching TRBD2. The ends lost 8 bases at V and 0 bases at J; junction bases unmatched: 2. Per the germline V gene, CDR1 is SNHLY and CDR2 is FYNNEI. This CDR3 region has 13 residues. CDR3: CASGGDSTDTQYF. As DNA, the CDR3 is TGTGCCAGCGGGGGGGACAGCACAGATACGCAGTATTTT.

The rearrangement links TRBV18 to TRBJ1-2, with D unresolved. The CDR3 is made up of 13 amino acids. The germline V gene has CDR1 KGHSH and CDR2 LQKENI. Trimming took off 4 bases at V and 0 bases at J, with 6 bases between the two ends. CDR3 nucleotide sequence: TGTGCCAGCTCACTACAGCCTAACTATGGCTACACCTTC. Its translation: CASSLQPNYGYTF.

The J gene is TRBJ1-2, the V gene TRBV7-2; D unresolved. The germline V and J ends were trimmed by 3 bases and 3 bases, with 11 bases remaining between them. The germline V gene encodes CDR1 SGHTA and CDR2 FQGNSA. This CDR3 has 14 amino acids. The CDR3 DNA reads TGTGCCAGCAGCTTGGGAGGGATAGACTATGGCTACACCTTC. It is translated as CASSLGGIDYGYTF.

CDR3 sequence reads: CASSFFSLLSQPQHF. CDR3 sequence (DNA): TGTGCCAGCAGTTTTTTTTCCCTACTGAGTCAGCCCCAGCATTTT. This chain links TRBV28 with TRBJ1-5; D not certain. From germline, CDR1 is MDHEN and CDR2 SYDVKM. Trimming removed 3 bases from V and 6 bases from J, with 15 bases in between. CDR3 length equals 15 residues. The full variable domain, rest sourced from reference TRBV28 and TRBJ1-5, is DVKVTQSSRYLVKRTGEKVFLECVQDMDHENMFWYRQDPGLGLRLIYFSYDVKMKEKGDIPEGYSVSREKKERFSLILESASTNQTSMYLCASSFFSLLSQPQHFGDGTRLSIL.

The gene calls are TRBV5-1 and TRBJ2-3, with 9 positions matching TRBD2. The trim removed 4 bases at V and 4 bases at J, leaving 4 bases unmatched. Looked up from germline, CDR1 is SGHRS and CDR2 is YFSETQ. CDR3 length: 14 residues. CDR3 bases: TGCGCCAGCAGCCGGACTAGCGTGTCAGATACGCAGTATTTT. Encoded protein: CASSRTSVSDTQYF.

J is TRBJ2-2 and V is TRBV2; no reliable D call. V was shortened by 6 bases and J by 5 bases, with 10 bases between the two germline ends. Germline CDR1 is SNHLY and CDR2 is FYNNEI. The CDR3 loop spans 13 amino acids. The CDR3 here is CASSSGETGELFF. The DNA of the CDR3 is TGTGCCAGCAGCTCCGGAGAGACCGGGGAGCTGTTTTTT.

The chain is built from TRBV11-2 and TRBJ1-1; 12 bases are a match to TRBD1. Germline-derived CDR1 and CDR2 are SGHAT and FQNNGV. The CDR3 consists of 16 residues. V was clipped by 3 bases and J by 0 bases; unmatched bases: 2. The CDR3 nucleotides read TGTGCCAGCAGCTTGGGACAGGGGGCTATGAACACTGAAGCTTTCTTT. Translating gives CASSLGQGAMNTEAFF.

A note on this clone: The germline gene is not matched at one end of the junction; a read error may be the cause. The V call is TRBV27, the J call TRBJ2-7, with D possibly TRBD2 on 6 matching bases. The V gene's germline CDR1 is MNHEY and CDR2 SMNVEV (reference sequence). CDR3 length equals 17 residues. The CDR3 nucleotides read TGTGCCAGCGGTTTATCGTGGGCGGGGTCAAGCTCCTACGAGCAGTACTTC. Translating it yields CASGLSWAGSSSYEQYF.

The chain recombines TRBV18 with TRBJ2-6; D may be TRBD2 (6 bases). The germline V and J ends were trimmed by 3 bases and 0 bases, with 12 bases remaining between them. This CDR3 region has 17 residues. CDR1 is KGHSH and CDR2 is LQKENI in the germline V gene. DNA for the CDR3: TGTGCCAGCTCACCCCCTGGGGGGATCTCTGGGGCCAACGTCCTGACTTTC. The encoded protein is CASSPPGGISGANVLTF.